Following are 25 T cell receptor beta chains from one sample sequenced in a study of T cell changes during pregnancy in multiple sclerosis. The data were produced by immunoSEQ multiplex PCR, yet TCRdb's version contains in-frame clones alone and is incomplete. The sample has about 80,000 clones, about 92% seen once; the top ten hold 2.6%. The sequences come from peripheral blood, collected before pregnancy. The receptors shown here come from a female donor with multiple sclerosis, enrolled in a pregnancy study.

The chain combines TRBV28 with TRBJ2-7; the match to TRBD2 covers 12 bases. Germline trimming cut 6 bases from V and 3 bases from J; bases unmatched to any gene: 3. Germline CDR1 MDHEN, CDR2 SYDVKM. This CDR3 spans 14 amino acids. DNA of the CDR3: TGTGCCAGCAGACTAGCGGGAGGTGGCTACGAGCAGTACTTC. Residues: CASRLAGGGYEQYF.

This clone was seen a single time. This sequence joins TRBV6-6 and TRBJ1-2; no definite D call. Germline loops: CDR1 MNHNY, CDR2 SVGAGI (reference sequence). V gave up 5 bases and J gave up 7 bases, with 23 bases separating them. The CDR3 consists of 16 residues. CDR3 in amino acids: CASSNGEVKVLGGYTF. CDR3 nucleotides: TGTGCCAGCAGTAACGGGGAGGTAAAAGTTTTGGGTGGCTACACCTTC.

This chain joins TRBV29-1 and TRBJ2-7, with TRBD2 identical over 9 bases. CDR3 length equals 12 residues. The trim removed 8 bases at V and 3 bases at J, leaving 5 bases unmatched. Germline V gives CDR1 SQVTM, CDR2 ANQGSEA. The CDR3 nucleotides are TGCAGCTTCTATAGCGGGAGCTACGAGCAGTACTTC. This gives the protein CSFYSGSYEQYF.

This sequence joins TRBV29-1 and TRBJ1-1, with D perhaps TRBD1 (6 bases). Germline loops: CDR1 SQVTM, CDR2 ANQGSEA. CDR3 length equals 11 residues. V was pared by 4 bases and J by 8 bases, with 11 bases between. The DNA of the CDR3 is TGCAGCGTTGCCGGGGGGCGAGAAGCTTTCTTT. Its protein product is CSVAGGREAFF. The full variable domain, rest sourced from reference TRBV29-1 and TRBJ1-1, is SAVISQKPSRDICQRGTSLTIQCQVDSQVTMMFWYRQQPGQSLTLIATANQGSEATYESGFVIDKFPISRPNLTFSTLTVSNMSPEDSSIYLCSVAGGREAFFGQGTRLTVV.

The genes are TRBV6-1 and TRBJ2-7; 11 positions match TRBD1. This CDR3 region has 12 residues. Germline loops: CDR1 MNHNS, CDR2 SASEGT. The J segment lost 7 bases and the V segment lost 11 bases, leaving 7 bases of the junction unmatched. CDR3 bases: TGTGCCGGCGGGGACAGGGGGTATGAGCAGTACTTC. Amino acid sequence: CAGGDRGYEQYF.

V gene TRBV2 combines with J gene TRBJ1-5, with 8 bases aligning to TRBD1. CDR3 length equals 16 residues. Germline CDR1 and CDR2: SNHLY and FYNNEI. V lost 6 bases and J lost 2; bases outside the gene matches: 9. The CDR3 sequence is CASRGYGQGGNQPQHF. CDR3 sequence (DNA): TGTGCCAGCAGGGGCTACGGACAGGGAGGCAATCAGCCCCAGCATTTT. Drawing the rest from reference TRBV2 and TRBJ1-5, the complete variable domain is EPEVTQTPSHQVTQMGQEVILRCVPISNHLYFYWYRQILGQKVEFLVSFYNNEISEKSEIFDDQFSVERPDGSNFTLKIRSTKLEDSAMYFCASRGYGQGGNQPQHFGDGTRLSIL.

V is TRBV11-3 and J is TRBJ2-7; 8 nucleotides agree with TRBD2. The CDR3 length is 15 residues. CDR1 SGHNT and CDR2 YENEEA come from the germline V gene. The ends lost 5 bases at V and 1 base at J; junction bases unmatched: 7. CDR3 sequence (DNA): TGTGCCAGCAGCGCAGGCCGGGAGGGGTCCTACGAGCAGTACTTC. This encodes CASSAGREGSYEQYF.

The chain couples TRBV7-9 to TRBJ2-1; TRBD2 matches 10 bases. CDR1 is SEHNR and CDR2 is FQNEAQ in the germline V gene (reference sequence). The CDR3 contains 15 residues. V lost 5 bases to trimming and J lost 9 bases; unmatched junction nucleotides: 10. The CDR3 DNA is TGTGCCAGCAGCCTAACCGGGACTAGCGCTGGTGAGCAGTTCTTC. This codes for CASSLTGTSAGEQFF.

This clone was counted a single time. CDR3 DNA sequence: TGTGCCAGCAGTTTAGGGACTAGCCACGATGAGCAGTTCTTC. Protein: CASSLGTSHDEQFF. The chain joins TRBV28 to TRBJ2-1, with TRBD2 identical over 9 bases. With V trimmed by 2 bases and J by 8 bases, 4 bases remained unmatched. This CDR3 spans 14 amino acids. Germline V gene lookup returns CDR1 MDHEN and CDR2 SYDVKM.

The rearrangement joins TRBV19 to TRBJ1-5, with 10 bases matching TRBD1. Germline V gene lookup returns CDR1 LNHDA and CDR2 SQIVND (reference sequence). Trimming took 6 bases from V and 5 from J; bases not matched to a gene: 7. The CDR3 length is 15 residues. CDR3 sequence: CASRNGQGVDQPQHF. CDR3 DNA sequence: TGTGCCAGTAGGAATGGACAGGGGGTGGATCAGCCCCAGCATTTT.

This clone showed up just a few times. J is TRBJ1-1 and V is TRBV6-5; no clear D. V gave up 7 bases and J gave up 0 bases, with 12 bases separating them. This CDR3 region has 14 residues. From germline, CDR1 is MNHEY and CDR2 SVGAGI. The CDR3 nucleotides are TGTGCCAGCAAGAGGCGGGGAATGAACACTGAAGCTTTCTTT. Translating it yields CASKRRGMNTEAFF.

This chain uses TRBV4-3 with TRBJ2-1; 7 bases align to TRBD2. J lost 2 bases, V lost 0 bases, and 4 bases had no gene match. The CDR3 has 16 residues. CDR1 is LGHNA, CDR2 YSLEER, per germline. CDR3 protein: CASSQDSLAAYNEQFF. The CDR3 bases are TGCGCCAGCAGCCAAGATAGCCTAGCGGCCTACAATGAGCAGTTCTTC.

The chain uses TRBV19 and TRBJ2-1; 7 bases line up with TRBD1. Per the germline V gene, CDR1 is LNHDA and CDR2 is SQIVND (reference sequence). J gave up 5 bases and V 9 bases, and 7 bases lay outside the gene matches. The CDR3 contains 13 residues. For the CDR3, the DNA is TGTGCCAGCACGGGGACAGACCACAATGAGCAGTTCTTC. Its translation is CASTGTDHNEQFF.

The chain couples TRBV28 to TRBJ1-2, with 11 bases identical to TRBD1. V shed 5 bases and J 8 bases; nucleotides not matched to a gene: 13. Germline loops: CDR1 MDHEN, CDR2 SYDVKM. The CDR3 runs 16 residues. CDR3 coding DNA: TGTGCCAGCAGTCTAGTTAGGACAGGGGGCACAGTAGGCTACACCTTC. It yields the protein CASSLVRTGGTVGYTF.

The chain joins TRBV9 to TRBJ2-2; 10 bases are shared with TRBD2. CDR1 is SGDLS, CDR2 YYNGEE, per germline. Trimming removed 0 bases from V and 4 bases from J; junction bases left unmatched: 6. This CDR3 spans 17 amino acids. The CDR3 here is CASSVELAGGVTGELFF. For the CDR3, the DNA is TGTGCCAGCAGCGTAGAGTTAGCGGGAGGAGTCACCGGGGAGCTGTTTTTT.

As DNA, the CDR3 is TGTGCCAGCAGCTTGGACCTGAGTCATCCCTTCTTC. This gives the protein CASSLDLSHPFF. The V gene is TRBV5-4, the J gene TRBJ2-1; D call uncertain. The CDR3 is 12 amino acids. The V end lost 0 bases, the J end lost 16 bases, and 14 bases lay between the germline ends. Germline CDR1 reads SGHNT; CDR2 reads YYREEE (reference sequence).

J is TRBJ2-2 and V is TRBV28; a possible D gene is TRBD1 (5 bases). Germline V gene data show CDR1 as MDHEN and CDR2 as SYDVKM. The ends were cut back, 6 bases at V and 4 bases at J, with 9 bases in the middle. The CDR3 sequence is 13 residues long. The CDR3 DNA follows: TGTGCCAGCAGGGGGCAGCTCACCGGGGAGCTGTTTTTT. Protein product: CASRGQLTGELFF.

The count of this clone is one. CDR3: CASSLFLNPGQSSYTF. DNA for the CDR3: TGTGCCAGCAGCTTATTCCTAAACCCGGGACAGTCGAGCTACACCTTC. V gene TRBV5-6 combines with J gene TRBJ1-2, with 7 bases fitting TRBD1. The germline V gene has CDR1 SGHDT and CDR2 YYEEEE. With V trimmed by 2 bases and J by 9 bases, 16 bases remained unmatched. This CDR3 is 16 amino acids long.

The rearrangement uses TRBV11-2 and TRBJ2-2; D call uncertain. CDR3 size: 15 residues. V was pared by 4 bases and J by 2 bases, with 11 bases between. Germline V lookup: CDR1 SGHAT, CDR2 FQNNGV. DNA of the CDR3: TGTGCCAGCAGCTCCTTCACTTCAAACACCGGGGAGCTGTTTTTT. Translated: CASSSFTSNTGELFF.

The J gene is TRBJ1-1, the V gene TRBV7-2; D remains ambiguous. This CDR3 spans 14 amino acids. Looked up from germline, CDR1 is SGHTA and CDR2 is FQGNSA. V shed 5 bases and J shed 6 bases, with 16 bases lying between them. The CDR3 spells CASSASPRNPEAFF. The CDR3 nucleotides are TGTGCCAGCAGCGCCTCCCCCAGGAATCCTGAAGCTTTCTTT.

J is TRBJ1-1 and V is TRBV9, with a weak D call TRBD1 (5 bases). V was clipped by 0 bases and J by 5 bases, with 11 bases between them. CDR3 length: 14 residues. The germline gives CDR1 SGDLS, CDR2 YYNGEE. CDR3: CASSVATGGTEAFF. The CDR3 bases are TGTGCCAGCAGCGTAGCTACGGGGGGGACTGAAGCTTTCTTT. Full variable domain (rest looked up from reference TRBV9 and TRBJ1-1): DSGVTQTPKHLITATGQRVTLRCSPRSGDLSVYWYQQSLDQGLQFLIQYYNGEERAKGNILERFSAQQFPDLHSELNLSSLELGDSALYFCASSVATGGTEAFFGQGTRLTVV.

The chain is built from TRBV28 and TRBJ2-1, with 9 bases lining up with TRBD2. Germline trimming cut 5 bases from V and 8 bases from J; bases unmatched to any gene: 4. Germline CDR1 and CDR2: MDHEN and SYDVKM. The length of the CDR3 is 13 residues. The CDR3 loop is CASSPSGRYEQFF. CDR3 DNA sequence: TGTGCCAGCAGTCCCAGCGGGAGGTATGAGCAGTTCTTC.

The rearrangement links TRBV7-2 to TRBJ2-7; D ambiguous. Germline CDR1 is SGHTA and CDR2 is FQGNSA. Trimming removed 5 bases at V and 5 bases at J, with 7 bases between. The CDR3 sequence is 11 residues long. The chain's CDR3 is CASSLRNEQYF. DNA for the CDR3: TGTGCCAGCAGCCTCAGAAACGAGCAGTACTTC.

The J gene is TRBJ1-2, the V gene TRBV15; D is unresolved. Germline CDR1 is LNHNV and CDR2 is YYDKDF (reference sequence). V was clipped by 3 bases and J by 0 bases, with 11 bases between them. CDR3 length equals 15 residues. CDR3 DNA sequence: TGTGCCACCAGCAGCCCCTATGAAACTAACTATGGCTACACCTTC. This encodes CATSSPYETNYGYTF.

The chain couples TRBV28 to TRBJ2-5; perhaps TRBD2 as D (6 bases). The CDR3 consists of 14 residues. V lost 3 bases and J 5 bases, leaving 13 bases between the germline ends. CDR1 and CDR2 from the germline V gene are MDHEN and SYDVKM. CDR3 loop: CASSFVGGVETQYF. CDR3 DNA sequence: TGTGCCAGCAGTTTCGTGGGAGGTGTCGAGACCCAGTACTTC.